A selection of T cell receptor beta chains follows, all from one sample in a study of response to subunit inactivated influenza vaccine. A single record per CDR3 protein comes from TCRdb applying MiXCR to the RT-PCR reads. The sample contains 550,000 to 650,000 distinct CDR3 sequences, 12% of which appear only once. Source: PBMCs from blood, taken on the day of vaccination. All receptors come from a man aged 50 to 59 who received an inactivated influenza vaccine. Both conserved end residues are part of each CDR3. A D gene is named only where the DNA matches it firmly. Size tells how often a clone was seen (once, few, many) or the class of an expanded clone, and some rows leave it out.

j_gene: TRBJ2-7
abundance: many
len: 15
v_gene: TRBV4-1
d_gene: NA
CDR3aa: CASSQSGSMDYEQYF
CDR3nt: TGCGCCAGCAGCCAGTCAGGTTCCATGGACTACGAGCAGTACTTC

j_gene: TRBJ2-1
abundance: few
len: 17
v_gene: TRBV3-1
d_gene: NA
CDR3aa: CASSQDGPSSSYNEQFF
CDR3nt: TGTGCCAGCAGCCAAGATGGGCCTTCGAGCTCCTACAATGAGCAGTTCTTC

j_gene: TRBJ2-5
abundance: NA
len: 15
v_gene: TRBV4-3
d_gene: TRBD1
CDR3aa: CASSQETGGDETQYF
CDR3nt: TGCGCCAGCAGCCAAGAGACAGGGGGCGACGAGACCCAGTACTTC

j_gene: TRBJ2-7
abundance: few
len: 15
v_gene: TRBV5-1
d_gene: NA
CDR3aa: CASRATGSSYYEQYF
CDR3nt: TGCGCCAGCAGAGCAACAGGGTCTTCATATTACGAGCAGTACTTC

j_gene: TRBJ2-1
abundance: NA
len: 12
v_gene: TRBV24-1
d_gene: NA
CDR3aa: CATSDPALEQFF
CDR3nt: TGTGCCACCAGTGACCCAGCCCTGGAGCAGTTCTTC

j_gene: TRBJ2-1
abundance: NA
len: 13
v_gene: TRBV5-1
d_gene: TRBD1
CDR3aa: CASSSGTGVEQFF
CDR3nt: TGCGCCAGCAGCTCCGGGACAGGGGTCGAGCAGTTCTTC

j_gene: TRBJ2-5
abundance: many
len: 15
v_gene: TRBV4-3
d_gene: TRBD1
CDR3aa: CASSPHRGRVETQYF
CDR3nt: TGCGCCAGCAGCCCGCACAGGGGGCGGGTGGAGACCCAGTACTTC

j_gene: TRBJ2-5
abundance: NA
len: 15
v_gene: TRBV19
d_gene: TRBD2
CDR3aa: CASSIGAGSQETQYF
CDR3nt: TGTGCCAGTAGTATAGGAGCGGGGTCCCAAGAGACCCAGTACTTC

j_gene: TRBJ2-2
abundance: few
len: 14
v_gene: TRBV2
d_gene: NA
CDR3aa: CASSEVVGTGELFF
CDR3nt: TGTGCCAGCAGTGAAGTTGTGGGGACCGGGGAGCTGTTTTTT

j_gene: TRBJ1-6
abundance: many
len: 14
v_gene: TRBV4-1
d_gene: NA
CDR3aa: CASSQDSYNSPLHF
CDR3nt: TGCGCCAGCAGCCAAGATTCCTATAATTCACCCCTCCACTTT

j_gene: TRBJ2-1
abundance: NA
len: 14
v_gene: TRBV6-2/TRBV6-3
d_gene: NA
CDR3aa: CASSYSRGYNEQFF
CDR3nt: TGTGCCAGCAGTTACTCGAGGGGATACAATGAGCAGTTCTTC

j_gene: TRBJ2-7
abundance: NA
len: 14
v_gene: TRBV7-2
d_gene: NA
CDR3aa: CASSLFISSYEQYF
CDR3nt: TGTGCCAGCAGCTTATTTATAAGTTCCTACGAGCAGTACTTC

j_gene: TRBJ2-5
abundance: many
len: 15
v_gene: TRBV9
d_gene: NA
CDR3aa: CASSVAGGKGETQYF
CDR3nt: TGTGCCAGCAGCGTAGCGGGGGGCAAGGGGGAGACCCAGTACTTC

j_gene: TRBJ1-2
abundance: few
len: 14
v_gene: TRBV4-3
d_gene: NA
CDR3aa: CASSQEGRYYGYTF
CDR3nt: TGCGCCAGCAGCCAAGAGGGGAGATACTATGGCTACACCTTC

j_gene: TRBJ2-2
abundance: NA
len: 14
v_gene: TRBV4-1
d_gene: TRBD1
CDR3aa: CASTPTGRTGELFF
CDR3nt: TGCGCCAGCACGCCGACAGGGAGAACCGGGGAGCTGTTTTTT

j_gene: TRBJ2-7
abundance: few
len: 14
v_gene: TRBV5-1
d_gene: NA
CDR3aa: CASSLMRESYEQYF
CDR3nt: TGCGCCAGCAGCTTAATGAGGGAAAGTTACGAGCAGTACTTC

j_gene: TRBJ1-1
abundance: few
len: 14
v_gene: TRBV29-1
d_gene: NA
CDR3aa: CSVEGTGRGTEAFF
CDR3nt: TGCAGCGTTGAAGGAACAGGGAGGGGAACTGAAGCTTTCTTT

j_gene: TRBJ2-3
abundance: many
len: 13
v_gene: TRBV12-3/TRBV12-4
d_gene: NA
CDR3aa: CASSRQRWDTQYF
CDR3nt: TGTGCCAGCAGTAGACAGCGTTGGGATACGCAGTATTTT

j_gene: TRBJ2-2
abundance: NA
len: 16
v_gene: TRBV12-3/TRBV12-4
d_gene: NA
CDR3aa: CASRSPGGANTGELFF
CDR3nt: TGTGCCAGCAGATCGCCCGGCGGAGCGAACACCGGGGAGCTGTTTTTT

j_gene: TRBJ2-7
abundance: many
len: 15
v_gene: TRBV15
d_gene: NA
CDR3aa: CATSRFQGLSYEQYF
CDR3nt: TGTGCCACCAGCAGATTTCAGGGGCTCTCCTACGAGCAGTACTTC

j_gene: TRBJ2-1
abundance: NA
len: 16
v_gene: TRBV12-3/TRBV12-4
d_gene: TRBD2
CDR3aa: CASSYSGLAGLNEQFF
CDR3nt: TGTGCCAGCAGTTACTCTGGACTAGCGGGGCTCAATGAGCAGTTCTTC

j_gene: TRBJ1-1
abundance: few
len: 14
v_gene: TRBV7-9
d_gene: TRBD1
CDR3aa: CASSSDREGGEAFF
CDR3nt: TGTGCCAGCAGCTCGGACAGGGAAGGGGGTGAAGCTTTCTTT

j_gene: TRBJ2-3
abundance: many
len: 14
v_gene: TRBV5-1
d_gene: NA
CDR3aa: CASSWADITDTQYF
CDR3nt: TGCGCCAGCAGCTGGGCCGACATCACAGATACGCAGTATTTT

j_gene: TRBJ2-1
abundance: NA
len: 17
v_gene: TRBV6-2/TRBV6-3
d_gene: TRBD2
CDR3aa: CASSSKVAGVSYNEQFF
CDR3nt: TGTGCCAGCAGCAGCAAGGTAGCGGGAGTCTCCTACAATGAGCAGTTCTTC

j_gene: TRBJ1-1
abundance: many
len: 15
v_gene: TRBV29-1
d_gene: NA
CDR3aa: CSVEGTVQTNTEAFF
CDR3nt: TGCAGCGTTGAAGGTACGGTACAGACGAACACTGAAGCTTTCTTT

j_gene: TRBJ1-2
abundance: few
len: 14
v_gene: TRBV5-1
d_gene: NA
CDR3aa: CASSLAGGTNGYTF
CDR3nt: TGCGCCAGCAGCTTGGCGGGGGGGACGAATGGCTACACCTTC

j_gene: TRBJ2-1
abundance: many
len: 15
v_gene: TRBV11-2
d_gene: TRBD1
CDR3aa: CASSRPGQGAYEQFF
CDR3nt: TGTGCCAGCAGCCGCCCGGGACAGGGGGCCTATGAGCAGTTCTTC

j_gene: TRBJ1-6
abundance: NA
len: 14
v_gene: TRBV7-9
d_gene: NA
CDR3aa: CASSLGSDNSPLHF
CDR3nt: TGTGCCAGCAGCTTAGGGTCAGATAATTCACCCCTCCACTTT

j_gene: TRBJ1-1
abundance: NA
len: 16
v_gene: TRBV6-5
d_gene: NA
CDR3aa: CASSYQQGLPGTEAFF
CDR3nt: TGTGCCAGCAGTTACCAACAGGGACTACCTGGCACTGAAGCTTTCTTT

j_gene: TRBJ2-1
abundance: many
len: 16
v_gene: TRBV7-9
d_gene: TRBD2
CDR3aa: CASSLPAGGPHNEQFF
CDR3nt: TGTGCCAGCAGCTTACCAGCGGGAGGGCCCCACAATGAGCAGTTCTTC

j_gene: TRBJ2-7
abundance: few
len: 15
v_gene: TRBV5-1
d_gene: TRBD2
CDR3aa: CASSFSAGDIYEQYF
CDR3nt: TGCGCCAGCAGCTTTTCAGCGGGGGACATCTACGAGCAGTACTTC

j_gene: TRBJ2-7
abundance: many
len: 12
v_gene: TRBV20-1
d_gene: NA
CDR3aa: CSATMGGLEQYF
CDR3nt: TGCAGCGCCACCATGGGCGGGCTCGAGCAGTACTTC

j_gene: TRBJ2-7
abundance: many
len: 14
v_gene: TRBV20-1
d_gene: TRBD2
CDR3aa: CSARVAGGFYEQYF
CDR3nt: TGCAGTGCTAGAGTGGCGGGAGGATTCTACGAGCAGTACTTC

j_gene: TRBJ2-7
abundance: many
len: 14
v_gene: TRBV13
d_gene: TRBD1
CDR3aa: CASSPRTGRDEQYF
CDR3nt: TGTGCCAGCAGCCCACGGACAGGAAGAGACGAGCAGTACTTC

j_gene: TRBJ1-5
abundance: NA
len: 13
v_gene: TRBV7-2
d_gene: NA
CDR3aa: CASSLLRDQPQHF
CDR3nt: TGTGCCAGCAGCTTATTGAGGGATCAGCCCCAGCATTTT

j_gene: TRBJ2-3
abundance: few
len: 14
v_gene: TRBV24-1
d_gene: NA
CDR3aa: CATSPTGGPDTQYF
CDR3nt: TGTGCCACCAGCCCAACGGGGGGCCCAGATACGCAGTATTTT

j_gene: TRBJ1-1
abundance: NA
len: 13
v_gene: TRBV20-1
d_gene: NA
CDR3aa: CSAPGPGDTEAFF
CDR3nt: TGCAGTGCTCCGGGCCCTGGGGACACTGAAGCTTTCTTT

j_gene: TRBJ1-1
abundance: NA
len: 16
v_gene: TRBV5-6
d_gene: TRBD1
CDR3aa: CASSLAPDRVGTEAFF
CDR3nt: TGTGCCAGCAGCCTAGCACCTGACAGGGTAGGAACTGAAGCTTTCTTT

j_gene: TRBJ2-3
abundance: few
len: 18
v_gene: TRBV4-3
d_gene: NA
CDR3aa: CASSQASPGSRSTDTQYF
CDR3nt: TGCGCCAGCAGCCAAGCTTCCCCAGGGAGTCGGAGCACAGATACGCAGTATTTT

j_gene: TRBJ2-3
abundance: few
len: 19
v_gene: TRBV27
d_gene: TRBD2
CDR3aa: CASRSMGLAGGTSTDTQYF
CDR3nt: TGTGCCAGCAGGTCCATGGGACTAGCGGGAGGGACTAGCACAGATACGCAGTATTTT

j_gene: TRBJ1-1
abundance: NA
len: 13
v_gene: TRBV11-2
d_gene: NA
CDR3aa: CASSLSRDTEAFF
CDR3nt: TGTGCCAGCAGCTTAAGCCGGGACACTGAAGCTTTCTTT